This T cell receptor (beta chain) was obtained from a study of OX40 agonist ivuxolimab in advanced cancers. Systemic immunosuppression or a history of autoimmune disease excluded patients. The sampling schedule covered blood at baseline, cycle 4 day 1, and cycle 7 day 1. This table comes from immunoSEQ multiplex PCR, and its TCRdb copy is limited to in-frame clones, with some not included. The sample carries about 24,000 clones, around two thirds recorded once. J gave up 6 bases and V 2 bases, and 1 base lay outside the gene matches. CDR1 is MRHNA, CDR2 SNTAGT, per germline. CDR3 length equals 15 residues.

This chain joins TRBV6-4 and TRBJ2-2; 12 bases fit TRBD1. The material was CD4+ or CD8+ T cells sorted from blood, obtained in a trial of the OX40 agonist ivuxolimab. This TCR derives from an adult with an advanced solid tumor such as melanoma, head and neck, liver or kidney cancer. Here the CDR3 DNA reads TGTGCCAGCAGTGACGGGACAGGGGGCGCCGGGGAGCTGTTTTTT. This encodes CASSDGTGGAGELFF.